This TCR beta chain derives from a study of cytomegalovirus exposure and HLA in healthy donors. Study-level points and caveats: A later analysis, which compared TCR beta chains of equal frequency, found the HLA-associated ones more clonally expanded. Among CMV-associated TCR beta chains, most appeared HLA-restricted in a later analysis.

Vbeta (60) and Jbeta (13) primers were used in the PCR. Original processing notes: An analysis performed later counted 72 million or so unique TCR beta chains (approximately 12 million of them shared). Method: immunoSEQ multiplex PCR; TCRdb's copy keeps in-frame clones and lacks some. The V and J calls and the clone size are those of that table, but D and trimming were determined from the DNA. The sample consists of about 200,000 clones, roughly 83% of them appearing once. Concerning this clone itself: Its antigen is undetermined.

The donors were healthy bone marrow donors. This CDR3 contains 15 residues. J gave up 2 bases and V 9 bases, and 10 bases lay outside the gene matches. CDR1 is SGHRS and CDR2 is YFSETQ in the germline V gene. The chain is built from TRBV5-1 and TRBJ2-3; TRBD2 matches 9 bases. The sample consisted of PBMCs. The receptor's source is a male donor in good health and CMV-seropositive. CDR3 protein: CATQRVAGVTDTQYF. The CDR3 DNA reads TGCGCCACCCAGAGAGTAGCGGGAGTCACAGATACGCAGTATTTT. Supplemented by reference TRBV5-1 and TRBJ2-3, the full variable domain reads KAGVTQTPRYLIKTRGQQVTLSCSPISGHRSVSWYQQTPGQGLQFLFEYFSETQRNKGNFPGRFSGRQFSNSRSEMNVSTLELGDSALYLCATQRVAGVTDTQYFGPGTRLTVL.